This T cell receptor beta chain was obtained from a study of CD8 T cells in Susac syndrome. The RNA input was about 0.5 to 1 ug, and it was reverse transcribed with random hexamers. A multiplex approach, immunoSEQ multiplex PCR, amplified TCR beta CDR3 across 54 Vbeta and 13 Jbeta. TCRdb recomputed calls from the immunoSEQ multiplex PCR reads with MiXCR, one row per CDR3 protein. Of roughly 130,000 distinct CDR3 sequences in the sample, around 94% were seen once. CDR1 is SGHRS and CDR2 is YFSETQ in the germline V gene. V lost 1 base and J 0 bases, leaving 10 bases between the germline ends. The CDR3 is made up of 15 amino acids. Isolation of CD8+ and CD4+ T cells was performed negatively, whereas enrichment of TEMRA cells was done by FACS.

The TCR was taken from a human donor with Susac syndrome. Specimen: CD8+ T cells from PBMCs. The chain uses TRBV5-1 and TRBJ1-1; D is unresolved. Written as DNA, the CDR3 is TGCGCCAGCAGCTTGAGACCGATCTTGAACACTGAAGCTTTCTTT. It codes for CASSLRPILNTEAFF.